The 32 T cell receptor beta chains in this list originate from one sample, sequenced in a study of CD8+ T cells in alopecia areata. RNA, once extracted, was reverse transcribed into cDNA for use as the sequencing template. The table came from immunoSEQ multiplex PCR; TCRdb's copy has only in-frame clones and leaves some out. The sample is made up of about 300,000 clones, none counted only once. Sorting used CD4, CD8alpha, NKG2D, NKG2ACE and other markers on pooled cutaneous lymph node cells. Sequencing was performed on CD4+ T cells sorted from a lymph node. The receptors were sampled from a C3H/HeJ mouse with alopecia areata. For the strain, the MHC haplotype given is H2-k.

Of note for this clone: Here the gene names and germline are mouse. The read ends 4 residues early relative to the CDR3; the germline J gene fills the gap. The V call is TRBV13-3, the J call TRBJ1-1; D is unresolved. The CDR3 contains 12 residues. Germline V gene data show CDR1 as NNHDY and CDR2 as SYVADS. CDR3 bases read: TGTGCCAGCAGTGATGGACAAACA. This sequence encodes CASSDGQT. The complete CDR3 sequence is CASSDGQTEVFF.

A remark on this clone: Any gene name here is a mouse gene name. The sequenced fragment ends 4 residues before the CDR3 boundary, so the rest is inferred from the germline J gene. This rearrangement joins TRBV29 to TRBJ2-1; 10 bases agree with TRBD2. The CDR3 has 14 residues. The germline gives CDR1 MSHET, CDR2 SYDVDS. V lost 5 bases and J lost 6; bases outside the gene matches: 4. The CDR3 protein is CASSPTGGIAEQFF. CDR3 DNA, as far as it was read: TGTGCTAGCAGTCCGACTGGGGGGATTGCT.

The sample holds many counts of this clone. These gene names are mouse names. The read halts 4 residues ahead of the CDR3 end, with the missing end drawn from the germline J gene. This CDR3 is also generated by other DNA sequences in the sample. The chain links TRBV13-1 to TRBJ2-1, with TRBD1 matching 7 bases. Trimming removed 6 bases from V and 4 bases from J; junction bases left unmatched: 4. CDR1 is NSHNY and CDR2 is SYGAGN in the germline V gene. This CDR3 contains 13 residues. Incomplete CDR3 DNA: TGTGCCAGCACTCGGGACAGATATGCT. This codes for CASTRDRYA. The full CDR3 sequence reads CASTRDRYAEQFF.

This clone was detected only a few times. Each gene name is a mouse one. The read is 4 residues too short to cover the CDR3 end, so that end is filled in from the germline J gene. The chain is built from TRBV1 and TRBJ1-1, with 9 bases matching TRBD1. CDR1 and CDR2 from the germline V gene are NSQYPW and LRSPGD (reference sequence). CDR3 length: 15 amino acids. Unmatched junction bases numbered 5, after V lost 2 bases and J lost 4 bases. The sequenced CDR3 bases are TGCACCTGCAGTGCAACCGGGACAGGGATCACA. Encoded protein: CTCSATGTGIT. The CDR3 as a whole reads CTCSATGTGITEVFF. The full variable domain, in which reference TRBV1 and TRBJ1-1 provide the parts outside the CDR3, is VTLLEQNPRWRLVPRGQAVNLRCILKNSQYPWMSWYQQDLQKQLQWLFTLRSPGDKEVKSLPGADYLATRVTDTELRLQVANMSQGRTLYCTCSATGTGITEVFFGKGTRLTVV.

As to this clone: Genes and germline are mouse. The read terminates 3 residues ahead of where the CDR3 ends, so the germline J gene completes it. This chain links TRBV13-1 with TRBJ1-6; D ambiguous. TRBJ1-6 falls under the ORF class, with uncertain function. Germline V CDR1 and CDR2: NSHNY, SYGAGN. The V end lost 3 bases, the J end lost 4 bases, and 8 bases lay between the germline ends. The CDR3 has 14 amino acids. Partial CDR3 DNA: TGTGCCAGCAGTGCCACAAAATATAATTCGCCC. It codes for CASSATKYNSP. The whole CDR3 sequence reads CASSATKYNSPLYF.

The table lists this clone with a few counts. Mouse names are used for the genes. Sequencing ends 4 residues short of the CDR3 end; the germline J gene provides the rest. This chain connects TRBV1 to TRBJ1-2, with D tentatively TRBD1 (6 bases). The germline V gene has CDR1 NSQYPW and CDR2 LRSPGD (reference sequence). The CDR3 totals 14 residues. V dropped 1 base and J dropped 3 bases, with 9 bases sitting between them. The part of the CDR3 DNA that was read is TGCACCTGCAGTGCAGCAGAGGGGGACTCC. Its translation: CTCSAAEGDS. The entire CDR3 reads CTCSAAEGDSDYTF.

With regard to this clone: Gene names are the mouse ones. The read gets to within 4 residues of the CDR3 end, and the germline J gene fills in the rest. This rearrangement joins TRBV13-2 to TRBJ1-2; 9 nucleotides line up with TRBD1. The CDR3 length is 15 residues. V trimming: 5 bases; J trimming: 2 bases; junction bases outside the gene matches: 7. Germline V gene lookup returns CDR1 NNHNN and CDR2 SYGAGS (reference sequence). Incomplete CDR3 DNA: TGTGCCAGCGGCGCCTCCGGGACAGGGAACTCC. It specifies CASGASGTGNS. The entire CDR3 protein is CASGASGTGNSDYTF.

Only a few counts were recorded for this clone. Germline and genes: mouse. The CDR3 goes on 3 residues after the read ends, and that part is filled in from the germline J gene. The rearrangement links TRBV19 to TRBJ1-6, with 10 nucleotides matching TRBD1. TRBJ1-6 is filed as an ORF, its function uncertain. The CDR3 spans 16 residues. J gave up 4 bases and V 2 bases, and 3 bases lay outside the gene matches. Germline CDR1 FNHDT, CDR2 SITEND (reference sequence). CDR3 in amino acids: CASSIGDRGYNSPLYF. CDR3 bases read: TGTGCCAGCAGTATTGGGGACAGGGGATATAATTCGCCC.

This clone has a handful of counts. Mouse germline and gene names are used. The read is 4 residues too short to cover the CDR3 end, so that end is filled in from the germline J gene. The chain recombines TRBV5 with TRBJ1-1; no reliable D call. Germline V gene data show CDR1 as LGHNA and CDR2 as YNLKQL (reference sequence). The CDR3 totals 14 residues. V shed 2 bases and J shed 0 bases, with 7 bases lying between them. The CDR3 loop is CASSQKPANTEVFF. Partial CDR3 DNA: TGTGCCAGCAGCCAAAAACCTGCAAACACA.

Notes on this clone: The gene names given are mouse names. The CDR3 end falls 4 residues outside the read, so it is completed with the germline J gene. The genes are TRBV13-1 and TRBJ2-1; TRBD2 agrees at 12 bases. The CDR3 totals 16 residues. The junction had 6 bases not matched to a gene; V was cut back by 2 bases and J by 6 bases. The germline gives CDR1 NSHNY, CDR2 SYGAGN. The CDR3 loop reads CASSERGTGGIAEQFF. The sequenced CDR3 bases are TGTGCCAGCAGTGAGAGGGGGACTGGGGGGATTGCT.

As for this clone: Gene names are mouse gene names. Incomplete CDR3 DNA: TGTGCCAGCAGCAACAGGGGGCATTCCTATAATTCGCCC. It encodes CASSNRGHSYNSP. The CDR3, in full, reads CASSNRGHSYNSPLYF. The gene calls are TRBV13-1 and TRBJ1-6; 9 positions match TRBD1. Sequencing ends 3 residues short of the CDR3 end; the germline J gene provides the rest. TRBJ1-6 is marked as an open reading frame, function uncertain. CDR1 and CDR2 (germline): NSHNY, SYGAGN. The CDR3 is 16 residues long. Unmatched junction bases numbered 3, after V lost 5 bases and J lost 0 bases.

The table lists this clone with a few counts. Here the gene names and germline are mouse. The read gets to within 4 residues of the CDR3 end, and the germline J gene fills in the rest. This chain connects TRBV31 to TRBJ1-2; D may be TRBD1 (5 bases). Germline values: CDR1 GKSSPN, CDR2 SITVG. V was pared by 0 bases and J by 4 bases, with 12 bases between. This CDR3 comprises 14 residues. The covered CDR3 bases are TGTGCCTGGAGTCTACGGCAGGGAAGCTCC. Translated: CAWSLRQGSS. The full CDR3 protein is CAWSLRQGSSDYTF.

This clone was seen a handful of times. Mouse gene names apply. The CDR3 end falls 4 residues outside the read, so it is completed with the germline J gene. The chain recombines TRBV13-3 with TRBJ2-3, with 9 nucleotides matching TRBD1. Germline loops: CDR1 NNHDY, CDR2 SYVADS. V lost 8 bases and J lost 2; bases outside the gene matches: 0. This CDR3 comprises 12 residues. This chain's CDR3 is CARQGAAETLYF. The sequenced CDR3 bases are TGTGCCAGACAGGGGGCTGCAGAA.

This clone occurred a few times. Gene labels here are mouse ones. Sequencing ends 4 residues short of the CDR3 end; the germline J gene provides the rest. The same CDR3 arises from other DNA sequences in this sample as well. V is TRBV5 and J is TRBJ1-2; possibly TRBD1 for D (6 bases). Germline V gene sequence: CDR1 LGHNA, CDR2 YNLKQL (reference sequence). The CDR3 has 15 amino acids. V lost 0 bases, J lost 0 bases, and 8 bases lay in between. The CDR3 DNA, read in part, is TGTGCCAGCAGCCAAGAGGGGGCTGCAAACTCC. It specifies CASSQEGAANS. In full, the CDR3 reads CASSQEGAANSDYTF.

As to this clone: Gene names follow the mouse nomenclature. The read ends 4 residues before the CDR3 terminus; that terminus is restored from the germline J gene. This chain connects TRBV5 to TRBJ2-1; 8 positions agree with TRBD1. Germline V gene data show CDR1 as LGHNA and CDR2 as YNLKQL (reference sequence). The CDR3 extends over 15 amino acids. Losses at the gene ends were 4 bases for V and 2 bases for J; bases not matched to a gene: 4. The CDR3 region is CASSPPGQDYAEQFF. The CDR3 bases that were read are TGTGCCAGCAGCCCCCCGGGACAGGACTATGCT.

This clone was counted at least ten times. Genes and germline are mouse. The CDR3 end lies 4 residues beyond the end of the read and is filled in from the germline J gene. This rearrangement joins TRBV1 to TRBJ2-2; 11 bases fit TRBD2. The CDR3 extends over 17 amino acids. V shed 3 bases and J 1 base; nucleotides not matched to a gene: 4. The germline V gene encodes CDR1 NSQYPW and CDR2 LRSPGD (reference sequence). The CDR3 bases that were read are TGCACCTGCAGTGCTCCGGGACTGGGGGAAAACACCGGG. Its translation: CTCSAPGLGENTG. The full CDR3 is CTCSAPGLGENTGQLYF.

This clone has a handful of counts. The genes and germline here are from mouse. The CDR3 end falls 4 residues outside the read, so it is completed with the germline J gene. The identical CDR3 is also encoded by other nucleotide sequences in the sample. The chain carries TRBV1 and TRBJ2-7; TRBD2 might be the D (6 bases). Germline CDR1 NSQYPW, CDR2 LRSPGD (reference sequence). There are 14 residues in the CDR3. The chain's CDR3 is CTCSADLWGYEQYF. The DNA read from the CDR3 is TGCACCTGCAGTGCAGATCTCTGGGGTTAT.

With respect to this clone: The listed genes are named as in mouse. The read falls 4 residues short of the CDR3 end, and the missing part is taken from the germline J gene. Other DNA sequences in this sample translate to the same CDR3. The V gene is TRBV19, the J gene TRBJ2-7; TRBD1 agrees at 7 bases. The junction had 5 bases not matched to a gene; V was cut back by 4 bases and J by 1 base. Germline V gene data show CDR1 as FNHDT and CDR2 as SITEND (reference sequence). This CDR3 comprises 14 residues. CDR3 protein: CASSPRDRSYEQYF. Partial CDR3 DNA: TGTGCCAGCAGTCCCCGGGACAGATCCTAT.

This clone occurred a few times. The gene symbols are mouse symbols. The missing CDR3 end, 4 residues past where the read stops, is filled in from the germline J gene. V and J are TRBV19 and TRBJ2-1; 14 bases align to TRBD2. CDR1 and CDR2 (germline): FNHDT, SITEND (reference sequence). The CDR3 runs 15 residues. Partial CDR3 DNA: TGTGCCAGCAGTAAGGGACTGGGGGGGCGAGCT. Its translation: CASSKGLGGRA. The CDR3 in full is CASSKGLGGRAEQFF.

This clone has a handful of counts. Genes and germline are mouse. The read stops 4 residues short of the end of the CDR3; the missing end is completed from the germline J gene. This rearrangement joins TRBV13-2 to TRBJ2-2, with TRBD1 identical over 7 bases. The CDR3 consists of 16 residues. Germline V lookup: CDR1 NNHNN, CDR2 SYGAGS (reference sequence). With 5 bases clipped from V and 0 bases from J, the junction kept 7 bases outside the gene matches. The covered CDR3 bases are TGTGCCAGCGGCGGCCGGGACAGAGCAAACACCGGG. Protein: CASGGRDRANTG. The complete CDR3 reads CASGGRDRANTGQLYF.

This clone was recorded many times. These gene names are mouse names. The read gets to within 4 residues of the CDR3 end, and the germline J gene fills in the rest. Other nucleotide sequences from this sample produce the same CDR3. The genes are TRBV1 and TRBJ1-1; 7 nucleotides match TRBD1. The CDR3 is made up of 15 amino acids. Germline V lookup: CDR1 NSQYPW, CDR2 LRSPGD (reference sequence). J gave up 0 bases and V 4 bases, and 5 bases lay outside the gene matches. The CDR3 loop is CTCSVTGTANTEVFF. The CDR3 DNA, read in part, is TGCACCTGCAGTGTAACCGGGACAGCAAACACA.

Turning to this clone: Gene names refer to mouse genes. Coverage ceases 4 residues before the CDR3 finishes, and the germline J gene fills in the end. The rearrangement joins TRBV19 to TRBJ2-1; the D gene is possibly TRBD2 (7 bases). The CDR3 is 15 amino acids. The germline V gene encodes CDR1 FNHDT and CDR2 SITEND (reference sequence). V shed 0 bases and J shed 4 bases, with 11 bases lying between them. CDR3 DNA, as far as it was read: TGTGCCAGCAGTATAGCGGGGGGCGCTTATGCT. Residues: CASSIAGGAYA. From start to end, the CDR3 is CASSIAGGAYAEQFF.

This clone was seen only a few times. Genes and germline come from the mouse. The CDR3 end lies 4 residues beyond the end of the read and is filled in from the germline J gene. Other DNA sequences from this sample encode an identical CDR3 as well. V usage is TRBV5 and J usage is TRBJ2-1; D is possibly TRBD2 (6 bases). Trimming left V 4 bases short and J 3 bases short, with 7 bases between. The CDR3 runs 13 residues. The V gene's germline CDR1 is LGHNA and CDR2 YNLKQL (reference sequence). CDR3 residues: CASSPGGYAEQFF. Partial CDR3 DNA: TGTGCCAGCAGCCCGGGGGGCTATGCT.

A word on this clone: Genes and germline are mouse. The observed sequence ends 4 residues before the CDR3 terminus, with the missing tail filled in from the germline J gene. This sequence joins TRBV1 and TRBJ2-1, with TRBD2 as a possible D gene (5 bases). V dropped 0 bases and J dropped 3 bases, with 12 bases sitting between them. Germline V lookup: CDR1 NSQYPW, CDR2 LRSPGD (reference sequence). This CDR3 contains 16 residues. The sequenced part of the CDR3 DNA is TGCACCTGCAGTGCAGAAACCAGACTGTCCTATGCT. This encodes CTCSAETRLSYA. The whole CDR3 sequence is CTCSAETRLSYAEQFF.

Points on this clone: Mouse gene names and germline throughout. The CDR3 is CASSRDRGRNTEVFF. CDR3 DNA, as far as it was read: TGTGCCAGCAGTCGGGACAGGGGGCGAAACACA. The rearrangement uses TRBV19 and TRBJ1-1; 12 nucleotides align to TRBD1. Read sequence stops 4 residues before the CDR3 end, and the germline J gene provides the missing end. Germline V gene sequence: CDR1 FNHDT, CDR2 SITEND (reference sequence). This CDR3 has 15 amino acids. V lost 4 bases, J lost 1 base, and 2 bases stayed unmatched.

This clone showed up many times. Gene names denote mouse genes. The read ends 4 residues early relative to the CDR3; the germline J gene fills the gap. This sequence joins TRBV17 and TRBJ2-2; 8 bases map to TRBD2. Trimming cost V 6 bases and J 3 bases; bases outside gene matches: 0. The CDR3 length is 13 residues. CDR1 and CDR2 from the germline V gene are MNHDT and YYDKIL. This CDR3 reads CASSWGDTGQLYF. CDR3 DNA (partial): TGTGCTAGCAGCTGGGGGGACACCGGG.

With regard to this clone: Mouse germline and gene names are used. With the read ending 4 residues before the CDR3 end, the germline J gene is used to fill in that end. Other DNA sequences from this sample encode an identical CDR3 as well. The gene calls are TRBV1 and TRBJ1-2; TRBD1 is a possible D gene (6 bases). The CDR3 length is 14 residues. V lost 3 bases and J 0 bases, leaving 8 bases between the germline ends. CDR1 NSQYPW and CDR2 LRSPGD come from the germline V gene (reference sequence). The DNA read from the CDR3 is TGCACCTGCAGTGCGGACAGCGCAAACTCC. This encodes CTCSADSANS. Given in full, the CDR3 is CTCSADSANSDYTF.

The table lists this clone with a few counts. The gene names here belong to mouse. The CDR3 goes on 4 residues after the read ends, and that part is filled in from the germline J gene. The V gene is TRBV31, the J gene TRBJ2-4; 14 nucleotides match TRBD2. Looked up from germline, CDR1 is GKSSPN and CDR2 is SITVG. The CDR3 covers 16 residues. The CDR3 region is CAWSPSGTGGANTLYF. The part of the CDR3 DNA that was read is TGTGCCTGGAGTCCGTCCGGGACTGGGGGGGCGAAC.

Details on this clone: These gene names are mouse names. The CDR3 bases that were read are TGTGCCAGCACCAGACAGGGTCAAAAC. It yields the protein CASTRQGQN. The whole CDR3 protein reads CASTRQGQNTLYF. The rearrangement uses TRBV19 and TRBJ2-4; D may be TRBD1 (6 bases). The read ends 4 residues shy of where the CDR3 ends; the end is completed using the germline J gene. The CDR3 length is 13 residues. Per germline, CDR1 FNHDT and CDR2 SITEND (reference sequence). V lost 6 bases to trimming and J lost 1 base, with 9 bases between them.

The table lists this clone with a few counts. Each gene name is a mouse one. The read halts 4 residues ahead of the CDR3 end, with the missing end drawn from the germline J gene. Other nucleotide sequences from this sample produce the same CDR3. V gene TRBV14 combines with J gene TRBJ2-1; 9 positions agree with TRBD1. With V trimmed by 4 bases and J by 3 bases, 5 bases remained unmatched. Germline V gives CDR1 SGHDT, CDR2 FRDEAV. The CDR3 sequence is 15 residues long. The sequenced CDR3 bases are TGTGCCAGCAGTCTCCGGGACAGGGTCTATGCT. It specifies CASSLRDRVYA. The complete CDR3 protein is CASSLRDRVYAEQFF.

Points on this clone: The gene symbols are mouse symbols. The read falls 4 residues short of the CDR3 end, and the missing part is taken from the germline J gene. This chain uses TRBV5 with TRBJ2-3, with 7 bases lining up with TRBD2. V lost 0 bases to trimming and J lost 3 bases; unmatched junction nucleotides: 3. Germline lookup yields CDR1 LGHNA and CDR2 YNLKQL (reference sequence). The CDR3 runs 15 residues. Here the CDR3 reads CASSQDEGLAETLYF. Incomplete CDR3 DNA: TGTGCCAGCAGCCAAGATGAGGGACTGGCAGAA.

On this clone itself: Gene names and germline refer to mouse. Read data end 4 residues before the CDR3 end; the end is taken from the germline J gene. The identical CDR3 is also encoded by other nucleotide sequences in the sample. The chain combines TRBV5 with TRBJ1-1; no clear D. Germline values: CDR1 LGHNA, CDR2 YNLKQL (reference sequence). The CDR3 sequence is 12 residues long. Partial CDR3 DNA: TGTGCCAGCAGCCAAGTCCAGACA. It translates to CASSQVQT. Given in full, the CDR3 is CASSQVQTEVFF.